This TCR beta chain is drawn from a study of CD4 T cells in relation to SARS-CoV-2 and coronaviruses (dated by TCRdb to 2020 to 2023). About the investigation overall: HLA restriction was mapped for shared crossreactive spike epitopes using patient-derived lymphoblastoid cell lines. Memory CD4+ T cell crossreactivity between SARS-CoV-2 and common cold coronavirus spike proteins was assessed at the TCR clonotype level in the study. The Adaptive Biotechnologies TCR-sequencing kit was used for samples from a few pre-COVID donors and for the naive versus memory experiments, whereas the other data were Illumina-based. A different, Illumina-based TCR-beta assay was used to sequence expansion assays from other donors in the study. Overall study results and their limits: Sequencing naive versus memory cells indicated that the assay picks up memory recall responses, not primary responses primed during culture. Roughly 65% of donors had memory CD4+ clonotypes that crossrecognized SARS-CoV-2 and at least one common cold coronavirus spike. The study was constrained by small numbers of patients and of tested TCRs. Crossreactivity analysis centred on spike protein, so crossreactivity against other viral proteins was not assessed. Compared with monoreactive clones, crossreactive clones had significantly weaker SARS-CoV-2-driven expansion, a result consistent with antigenic imprinting. Because no donor provided both pre-pandemic and post-infection samples, tracing the source of pre-existing responses was limited.

As encoded in the germline V gene, CDR1 is MDHEN while CDR2 is SYDVKM. V and J lose 8 bases and 1 base, and a span of 8 bases separates them. The CDR3 holds 12 amino acids from the cysteine to the phenylalanine. The only DNA kept is the CDR3, 36 bases in frame from the first base. DNA from uncultured naive and memory CD4+ T cells underwent immunoSEQ TCR-beta sequencing at deep resolution. Concerning the study's data processing: During preprocessing, nonproductive sequences were removed, as were CDR3s that did not start with C, did not end with F or W, or were shorter than 7 amino acids. Cultured and uncultured naive and memory CD4+ repertoires were searched for previously identified spike- and CEF-reactive CDR3s. CDR3 homology was measured as pairwise Levenshtein distance, computed with the stringdist R package after trimming three terminal residues from each end. The source is immuneACCESS, and TCRdb retained only in-frame sequences with V and J called. Part of the clones is not carried over; for the studies checked, unresolved V genes explain less than half of this, and the remainder is unexplained. The V and J calls and the clone size are those of that table, but D and trimming were determined from the DNA. For this sample the table gives some 68,000 clones, of which more than 85% were detected only once. The ten largest clones add up to 0.2% to 0.25% of the sample.

CD4+ T cells from unexposed donors were collected before the COVID-19 pandemic (2011-2018). Naive and memory CD4+ T cells were separated from cryopreserved PBMCs by CD4 enrichment followed by EasySep naive CD4+ T cell enrichment. Leukapheresis product for the unexposed donors was bought commercially. Ficoll-Paque PLUS gradient centrifugation was used to isolate PBMCs from leukapheresis product or whole blood. PBMCs were either cryopreserved at -140°C or used fresh in the expansion assay. The QIAamp Micro DNA Kit was used to extract genomic DNA from the CD4+ T cells. This clone showed up just once. The specificity of this receptor is unknown. No base quality information exists; no much larger clone differs at one position.

The receptor was isolated from a human donor in good health. The sequence joins TRBV28 to TRBJ1-1; the D segment could be TRBD1, given 5 matching bases. The source material was naive CD4+ T cells from PBMCs. This sample's cell subset or site label indicates: naive CD4+ T cells isolated by negative enrichment. The nucleotides are TGTGCCAGCGCGGGGGGGAACACTGAAGCTTTCTTT. Its protein product is CASAGGNTEAFF.